Below, 10 T cell receptor beta chains from the same sample are listed, as sequenced in a study of Ad26.COV2.S vaccination and SARS-CoV-2 variants (dated by TCRdb to the early 2020s). What this sample's treatment or condition label stands for: about 20 received Ad26.COV2.S at low or high dose, single or two shots; a few received placebo; per-sample allocation not given. Repertoires of vaccine and placebo recipients were sequenced from samples collected on day 63 after the first injection. Library preparation employed the immunoSEQ multiplex PCR assay. Sourced from immuneACCESS, this table was stored by TCRdb with only in-frame sequences that have V and J called. A share of the clones is absent; for the studies checked, an unresolved V gene accounts for under half, and the remainder has no known explanation. In all, the sample holds hundreds of thousands of clones, and more than 85% of those were seen once. 5% of the sample is taken by the ten largest.

Sequences were derived from peripheral blood, sampled in a trial of Ad26.COV2.S vaccine versus placebo. These receptors all come from a person between 18 and 60 years old who received the Ad26.COV2.S COVID-19 vaccine or a placebo.

The count of this clone is one. This chain links TRBV29-1 with TRBJ2-1, with 9 bases matching TRBD2. Trimming at V came to 6 bases and at J to 10 bases, leaving 10 bases not matched to a gene. Germline CDR1 and CDR2: SQVTM and ANQGSEA. The CDR3 extends over 13 amino acids. The CDR3: CSVRGGPSREQFF. CDR3 bases: TGCAGCGTGCGGGGGGGCCCGTCAAGGGAGCAGTTCTTC.

The chain recombines TRBV7-2 with TRBJ1-2; the D is unclear. The CDR3 contains 13 residues. In germline, CDR1 is SGHTA, CDR2 FQGNSA. Trimming took off 1 base at V and 3 bases at J, with 6 bases between the two ends. CDR3 residues: CASSLGVDYGYTF. CDR3 sequence (DNA): TGTGCCAGCAGCTTAGGGGTCGACTATGGCTACACCTTC.

V gene TRBV11-2 combines with J gene TRBJ2-2; D remains ambiguous. Germline V gene data show CDR1 as SGHAT and CDR2 as FQNNGV. The V and J ends lost 5 bases and 4 bases respectively, with 14 bases between them. There are 15 residues in the CDR3. CDR3 DNA: TGTGCCAGCAGCCCGGCAAGCATCGGCACCGGGGAGCTGTTTTTT. Its translation is CASSPASIGTGELFF.

V and J are TRBV2 and TRBJ2-1, with unresolved D. Trimming left V 6 bases short and J 12 bases short, with 15 bases between. Looked up from germline, CDR1 is SNHLY and CDR2 is FYNNEI. The CDR3 has 12 amino acids. The CDR3 is CASRVWQRVQFF. The DNA for the CDR3 is TGTGCCAGCAGAGTTTGGCAAAGGGTGCAGTTCTTC.

This clone showed up just once. This CDR3 reads CASSHPGVWGQYF. The CDR3 DNA sequence: TGTGCCAGCAGCCATCCGGGTGTATGGGGGCAGTACTTC. This rearrangement joins TRBV3-1 (or the pseudogene TRBV3-2) to TRBJ2-7; D is unclear. CDR1 is LGHDT, CDR2 YNNKEL, per germline (reference sequence). There are 13 residues in the CDR3. The V end was cut by 3 bases, the J end by 9 bases, with 15 bases between.

The chain has TRBV12-3 or TRBV12-4 and TRBJ2-2; D gene ambiguous. The CDR3 spans 12 residues. Trimming pared 0 bases from V and 7 bases from J, leaving 3 bases between. This chain's CDR3 is CASSLAVGELFF. CDR3 sequence (DNA): TGTGCCAGCAGTTTAGCGGTCGGGGAGCTGTTTTTT.

J is TRBJ1-4 and V is TRBV19; D perhaps matches TRBD1 (6 bases). Trimming removed 3 bases from V and 8 bases from J, with 19 bases in between. In germline, CDR1 is LNHDA, CDR2 SQIVND (reference sequence). The CDR3 runs 16 residues. CDR3 DNA sequence: TGTGCCAGTAGTATTGTTTGGAAGGCAGGGGAGGAAAAACTGTTTTTT. It translates to CASSIVWKAGEEKLFF.

A note on this clone: The sample carries other DNA sequences with the same CDR3. This chain connects TRBV7-9 to TRBJ2-2, with 7 bases aligning to TRBD1. The ends lost 4 bases at V and 5 bases at J; junction bases unmatched: 1. CDR1 and CDR2 from the germline V gene are SEHNR and FQNEAQ (reference sequence). The length of the CDR3 is 13 residues. The CDR3 loop is CASSSQGTGELFF. The CDR3 DNA reads as TGTGCCAGCAGCTCACAGGGGACCGGGGAGCTGTTTTTT.

Here the CDR3 reads CASSASGRANEQFF. The CDR3 DNA sequence: TGTGCCAGCAGCGCCAGCGGGAGAGCCAATGAGCAGTTCTTC. The V and J genes are TRBV7-2 and TRBJ2-1, with 8 positions matching TRBD2. J lost 6 bases, V lost 5 bases, and 6 bases had no gene match. The CDR3 has 14 amino acids. CDR1 is SGHTA and CDR2 is FQGNSA in the germline V gene.

The J gene is TRBJ1-1, the V gene TRBV6-2 or TRBV6-3; 9 bases match TRBD1. The V segment lost 4 bases and the J segment 5 bases; nucleotides outside the gene matches: 14. The CDR3 sequence is 17 residues long. Looked up from germline, CDR1 is MNHEY and CDR2 is SVGEGT. CDR3: CASSSRGQGKKDTEAFF. Here the CDR3 DNA reads TGTGCCAGCAGTTCCCGGGGACAGGGTAAAAAAGATACTGAAGCTTTCTTT.